This T cell receptor beta chain emerged from a study of T cell responses to AZD1222 COVID-19 vaccine. Trimming pared 6 bases from V and 8 bases from J, leaving 10 bases between. Germline-derived CDR1 and CDR2 are DFQATT and SNEGSKA (reference sequence). The CDR3 totals 10 residues. TCRdb keeps only in-frame clones here, not all; method: immunoSEQ multiplex PCR. The top ten clones hold approximately 5.1% of a sample with 150,000 to 160,000 clones, about 90% of them seen once. The sequence was collected from an adult in good health. Sequenced here: peripheral blood, sampled on day 0 of MenACWY control vaccination. V usage is TRBV20-1 and J usage is TRBJ1-2; D is unclear. CDR3 in amino acids: CSADSRGYTF. CDR3 DNA: TGCAGTGCCGACTCTAGAGGCTACACCTTC.